One and the same sample provided the 26 T cell receptor beta chains below, sequenced in a study of shared clonotypes between healthy human individuals. Profiling relied on immunoSEQ multiplex PCR, and the TCRdb table lists in-frame clones only, not all of them. Counted here are 2,500,000 or so clones, 80% to 95% occurring once; the ten biggest clones make up more than 0.35%. The specimen was naive CD4+ T cells from PBMCs. As for subset: CD45RA+ positively selected. These TCRs come from a young man in good health. Some clones in this sample may be carry-over from other donors' samples.

This rearrangement joins TRBV27 to TRBJ2-1; possibly TRBD1 for D (7 bases). CDR1 MNHEY and CDR2 SMNVEV come from the germline V gene (reference sequence). The CDR3 is made up of 18 amino acids. V gave up 7 bases and J gave up 0 bases, with 22 bases separating them. The CDR3 loop is CASTPDRWSGPSYNEQFF. For the CDR3, the DNA is TGTGCCAGCACCCCGGACAGGTGGAGCGGGCCCTCCTACAATGAGCAGTTCTTC.

This chain links TRBV6-5 with TRBJ2-4, with 8 bases identical to TRBD1. The CDR3 contains 16 residues. With 0 bases clipped from V and 4 bases from J, the junction kept 5 bases outside the gene matches. CDR1 MNHEY and CDR2 SVGAGI come from the germline V gene. The chain's CDR3 is CASSYSRRTGKNIQYF. DNA for the CDR3: TGTGCCAGCAGTTACTCGCGTCGGACAGGGAAAAACATTCAGTACTTC.

The chain recombines TRBV6-5 with TRBJ2-4; 8 nucleotides line up with TRBD1. Germline trimming cut 6 bases from V and 13 bases from J; bases unmatched to any gene: 8. The CDR3 contains 12 residues. Germline V CDR1 and CDR2: MNHEY, SVGAGI. The CDR3 protein is CASSSPTGGQYF. CDR3 bases: TGTGCCAGCAGCTCCCCCACAGGGGGACAGTACTTC.

The chain combines TRBV6-1 with TRBJ1-2; no firm D call. V was shortened by 6 bases and J by 4 bases, with 15 bases between the two germline ends. The CDR3 length is 14 residues. Germline CDR1 reads MNHNS; CDR2 reads SASEGT. CDR3: CASSLGPGSYGYTF. The CDR3 DNA is TGTGCCAGCAGCCTCGGGCCCGGGAGCTATGGCTACACCTTC.

V usage is TRBV6-5 and J usage is TRBJ2-3; D gene uncertain. Trimming shortened V by 6 bases and J by 2 bases, and 9 bases separated the two germline ends. Germline V lookup: CDR1 MNHEY, CDR2 SVGAGI. This CDR3 spans 13 amino acids. The DNA of the CDR3 is TGTGCCAGCAGCCGGCAGTACACAGATACGCAGTATTTT. This codes for CASSRQYTDTQYF.

The V and J genes are TRBV7-2 and TRBJ1-4; D possibly corresponds to TRBD1 (5 bases). The CDR3 extends over 14 amino acids. Trimming cost V 5 bases and J 7 bases, with 14 bases left between them. Germline V gene lookup returns CDR1 SGHTA and CDR2 FQGNSA. The CDR3 coding sequence is TGTGCCAGCAGCCTAGGGGTGTTGGGTGAAAAACTGTTTTTT. It translates to CASSLGVLGEKLFF.

The V gene is TRBV28, the J gene TRBJ1-5; 7 bases fit TRBD1. The CDR3 runs 15 residues. V shed 8 bases and J 3 bases; nucleotides not matched to a gene: 10. The germline gives CDR1 MDHEN, CDR2 SYDVKM. CDR3 sequence: CASQRGRWVNQPQHF. The CDR3, as DNA: TGTGCCAGCCAAAGGGGGCGCTGGGTCAATCAGCCCCAGCATTTT.

As for this clone: In the same sample, other DNA sequences code for this CDR3. The chain joins TRBV18 to TRBJ2-6; maybe TRBD2 (5 bases). This CDR3 contains 16 residues. CDR1 is KGHSH and CDR2 is LQKENI in the germline V gene. The ends were cut back, 1 base at V and 1 base at J, with 8 bases in the middle. The CDR3 nucleotides are TGTGCCAGCTCACCACTGTCGGGGTCTGGGGCCAACGTCCTGACTTTC. Its protein product is CASSPLSGSGANVLTF.

This chain uses TRBV7-9 with TRBJ1-1; unclear D gene. The germline gives CDR1 SEHNR, CDR2 FQNEAQ (reference sequence). This CDR3 region has 14 residues. V was cut by 3 bases and J by 1 base, with 9 bases left in between. The CDR3 DNA is TGTGCCAGCAGCTTTGAGTCGTCGAACACTGAAGCTTTCTTT. Its translation: CASSFESSNTEAFF.

This rearrangement joins TRBV9 to TRBJ1-3; D is perhaps TRBD1 (5 bases). CDR3 length equals 16 residues. The germline V gene encodes CDR1 SGDLS and CDR2 YYNGEE. V shed 3 bases and J shed 3 bases, with 16 bases lying between them. Here the CDR3 reads CASSASWGIRGNTIYF. In nucleotides, the CDR3 is TGTGCCAGCAGCGCAAGTTGGGGGATACGTGGAAACACCATATATTTT.

The rearrangement joins TRBV29-1 to TRBJ1-2; D not resolved. CDR3 length: 11 amino acids. Germline V gene lookup returns CDR1 SQVTM and CDR2 ANQGSEA. V was cut by 1 base and J by 8 bases, with 8 bases left in between. The CDR3 region has the DNA TGCAGCGTTGAAGGCGGGCTGGGCTACACCTTC. It codes for CSVEGGLGYTF.

J is TRBJ2-5 and V is TRBV5-1; D is unresolved. CDR3 size: 13 residues. The germline CDR1 and CDR2 sequences are SGHRS and YFSETQ. V was cut by 7 bases and J by 1 base, with 11 bases left in between. The CDR3 bases are TGCGCCAGCGCCCGGGCGGCCCAAGAGACCCAGTACTTC. This translates into CASARAAQETQYF.

The chain combines TRBV11-3 with TRBJ1-1; D remains unclear. The CDR3 is 13 residues long. Per germline, CDR1 SGHNT and CDR2 YENEEA. V was pared by 3 bases and J by 5 bases, with 10 bases between. CDR3 sequence (DNA): TGTGCCAGCAGCTTTAGGAGGGAGACTGAAGCTTTCTTT. Protein sequence: CASSFRRETEAFF.

V and J are TRBV14 and TRBJ2-3, with no clear D. Germline CDR1 is SGHDN and CDR2 is FVKESK. V gave up 5 bases and J gave up 6 bases, with 12 bases separating them. This CDR3 has 13 amino acids. The CDR3 loop reads CASSDLGADTQYF. In DNA, the CDR3 is TGTGCCAGCAGCGACTTAGGAGCGGATACGCAGTATTTT.

The chain uses TRBV6-5 and TRBJ1-1, with TRBD1 matching over 11 bases. Trimming removed 5 bases from V and 5 bases from J; junction bases left unmatched: 4. The CDR3 is 14 amino acids. Germline loops: CDR1 MNHEY, CDR2 SVGAGI. CDR3 sequence (DNA): TGTGCCAGCAGTCGAGGACAGGGGGCTACTGAAGCTTTCTTT. This sequence encodes CASSRGQGATEAFF.

CDR3 in amino acids: CASSPRQGVVSNGYTF. The CDR3 DNA follows: TGTGCCAGCAGTCCCCGGCAGGGGGTAGTATCTAACGGCTACACCTTC. The chain combines TRBV27 with TRBJ1-2; 7 positions agree with TRBD1. After removal of 5 bases from V and 8 bases from J, the junction contained 17 bases not matched to a gene. The germline gives CDR1 MNHEY, CDR2 SMNVEV (reference sequence). This CDR3 spans 16 amino acids.

Note on this clone: The same CDR3 can be traced to other DNA sequences in this sample. The chain couples TRBV2 to TRBJ2-5; the D is unclear. Germline V CDR1 and CDR2: SNHLY, FYNNEI. The V end lost 1 base, the J end lost 3 bases, and 9 bases lay between the germline ends. There are 14 residues in the CDR3. As DNA, the CDR3 is TGTGCCAGCAGTGAAGAGAGTGGGGAAGAGACCCAGTACTTC. Protein product: CASSEESGEETQYF.

The V call is TRBV5-5, the J call TRBJ2-7; D not certain. Germline-derived CDR1 and CDR2 are SGHKS and YYEKEE (reference sequence). The length of the CDR3 is 12 residues. Trimming removed 7 bases at V and 0 bases at J, with 8 bases between. The CDR3: CASRASSYEQYF. Here the CDR3 DNA reads TGTGCCAGCCGCGCTAGCTCCTACGAGCAGTACTTC.

The chain uses TRBV5-5 and TRBJ2-1, with TRBD2 matching over 7 bases. V dropped 0 bases and J dropped 2; count of bases not matched to a gene: 2. Germline values: CDR1 SGHKS, CDR2 YYEKEE (reference sequence). CDR3 length: 15 residues. The CDR3 region has the DNA TGTGCCAGCAGCTTGGCTAGCGGACCCTACAATGAGCAGTTCTTC. It yields the protein CASSLASGPYNEQFF.

V usage is TRBV5-1 and J usage is TRBJ2-1; the match to TRBD2 covers 8 bases. This CDR3 comprises 14 residues. J gave up 7 bases and V 1 base, and 4 bases lay outside the gene matches. CDR1 and CDR2 from the germline V gene are SGHRS and YFSETQ. CDR3 in amino acids: CASSLNSGMNEQFF. The CDR3 nucleotides are TGCGCCAGCAGCTTGAATAGCGGGATGAATGAGCAGTTCTTC.

V usage is TRBV4-1 and J usage is TRBJ2-5; TRBD1 matches at 7 bases. V lost 0 bases to trimming and J lost 2 bases; unmatched junction nucleotides: 6. CDR1 is MGHRA, CDR2 YSYEKL, per germline. The CDR3 runs to 16 residues. As DNA, the CDR3 is TGCGCCAGCAGCCAAGAGAGGGGGCGGGCTCAAGAGACCCAGTACTTC. The encoded protein is CASSQERGRAQETQYF.

The chain combines TRBV5-1 with TRBJ1-1; D gene ambiguous. Germline values: CDR1 SGHRS, CDR2 YFSETQ. V was shortened by 4 bases and J by 1 base, with 14 bases between the two germline ends. This CDR3 is 15 amino acids long. The CDR3 DNA follows: TGCGCCAGCAGCCCCCCCTTAGGCACGAACACTGAAGCTTTCTTT. It encodes CASSPPLGTNTEAFF.

The chain uses TRBV15 and TRBJ1-3; D is ambiguous. The CDR3 loop spans 13 amino acids. Trimming shortened V by 0 bases and J by 5 bases, and 5 bases separated the two germline ends. Germline V gene data show CDR1 as LNHNV and CDR2 as YYDKDF (reference sequence). CDR3 DNA: TGTGCCACCAGCAGAGAGAGTCGAAACACCATATATTTT. It encodes CATSRESRNTIYF.

The chain carries TRBV11-1 and TRBJ2-2; possible D gene TRBD2, 7 bases. Germline V gene sequence: CDR1 SGHAT, CDR2 FQDESV (reference sequence). The CDR3 runs to 13 residues. V was trimmed by 11 bases and J by 8 bases, leaving 18 bases between them. As DNA, the CDR3 is TGTGCCTCGGGGGCGGGGGAAACTGGGGAGCTGTTTTTT. Translated: CASGAGETGELFF.

The V and J genes are TRBV6-4 and TRBJ2-2; 7 bases fit TRBD1. The germline CDR1 and CDR2 sequences are MRHNA and SNTAGT. V dropped 10 bases and J dropped 1; count of bases not matched to a gene: 3. The CDR3 has 13 residues. The CDR3 DNA reads TGTGCCACCGGACAGGTGAACACCGGGGAGCTGTTTTTT. Protein product: CATGQVNTGELFF.

The chain employs TRBV4-2 and TRBJ1-2, with D hard to call. Trimming removed 0 bases from V and 6 bases from J, with 17 bases in between. Germline V gives CDR1 LGHNA, CDR2 YNFKEQ. The CDR3 is 16 amino acids. CDR3 bases: TGTGCCAGCAGCCAAGATCTGACGGATAGGGTGGATGGCTACACCTTC. As protein: CASSQDLTDRVDGYTF.